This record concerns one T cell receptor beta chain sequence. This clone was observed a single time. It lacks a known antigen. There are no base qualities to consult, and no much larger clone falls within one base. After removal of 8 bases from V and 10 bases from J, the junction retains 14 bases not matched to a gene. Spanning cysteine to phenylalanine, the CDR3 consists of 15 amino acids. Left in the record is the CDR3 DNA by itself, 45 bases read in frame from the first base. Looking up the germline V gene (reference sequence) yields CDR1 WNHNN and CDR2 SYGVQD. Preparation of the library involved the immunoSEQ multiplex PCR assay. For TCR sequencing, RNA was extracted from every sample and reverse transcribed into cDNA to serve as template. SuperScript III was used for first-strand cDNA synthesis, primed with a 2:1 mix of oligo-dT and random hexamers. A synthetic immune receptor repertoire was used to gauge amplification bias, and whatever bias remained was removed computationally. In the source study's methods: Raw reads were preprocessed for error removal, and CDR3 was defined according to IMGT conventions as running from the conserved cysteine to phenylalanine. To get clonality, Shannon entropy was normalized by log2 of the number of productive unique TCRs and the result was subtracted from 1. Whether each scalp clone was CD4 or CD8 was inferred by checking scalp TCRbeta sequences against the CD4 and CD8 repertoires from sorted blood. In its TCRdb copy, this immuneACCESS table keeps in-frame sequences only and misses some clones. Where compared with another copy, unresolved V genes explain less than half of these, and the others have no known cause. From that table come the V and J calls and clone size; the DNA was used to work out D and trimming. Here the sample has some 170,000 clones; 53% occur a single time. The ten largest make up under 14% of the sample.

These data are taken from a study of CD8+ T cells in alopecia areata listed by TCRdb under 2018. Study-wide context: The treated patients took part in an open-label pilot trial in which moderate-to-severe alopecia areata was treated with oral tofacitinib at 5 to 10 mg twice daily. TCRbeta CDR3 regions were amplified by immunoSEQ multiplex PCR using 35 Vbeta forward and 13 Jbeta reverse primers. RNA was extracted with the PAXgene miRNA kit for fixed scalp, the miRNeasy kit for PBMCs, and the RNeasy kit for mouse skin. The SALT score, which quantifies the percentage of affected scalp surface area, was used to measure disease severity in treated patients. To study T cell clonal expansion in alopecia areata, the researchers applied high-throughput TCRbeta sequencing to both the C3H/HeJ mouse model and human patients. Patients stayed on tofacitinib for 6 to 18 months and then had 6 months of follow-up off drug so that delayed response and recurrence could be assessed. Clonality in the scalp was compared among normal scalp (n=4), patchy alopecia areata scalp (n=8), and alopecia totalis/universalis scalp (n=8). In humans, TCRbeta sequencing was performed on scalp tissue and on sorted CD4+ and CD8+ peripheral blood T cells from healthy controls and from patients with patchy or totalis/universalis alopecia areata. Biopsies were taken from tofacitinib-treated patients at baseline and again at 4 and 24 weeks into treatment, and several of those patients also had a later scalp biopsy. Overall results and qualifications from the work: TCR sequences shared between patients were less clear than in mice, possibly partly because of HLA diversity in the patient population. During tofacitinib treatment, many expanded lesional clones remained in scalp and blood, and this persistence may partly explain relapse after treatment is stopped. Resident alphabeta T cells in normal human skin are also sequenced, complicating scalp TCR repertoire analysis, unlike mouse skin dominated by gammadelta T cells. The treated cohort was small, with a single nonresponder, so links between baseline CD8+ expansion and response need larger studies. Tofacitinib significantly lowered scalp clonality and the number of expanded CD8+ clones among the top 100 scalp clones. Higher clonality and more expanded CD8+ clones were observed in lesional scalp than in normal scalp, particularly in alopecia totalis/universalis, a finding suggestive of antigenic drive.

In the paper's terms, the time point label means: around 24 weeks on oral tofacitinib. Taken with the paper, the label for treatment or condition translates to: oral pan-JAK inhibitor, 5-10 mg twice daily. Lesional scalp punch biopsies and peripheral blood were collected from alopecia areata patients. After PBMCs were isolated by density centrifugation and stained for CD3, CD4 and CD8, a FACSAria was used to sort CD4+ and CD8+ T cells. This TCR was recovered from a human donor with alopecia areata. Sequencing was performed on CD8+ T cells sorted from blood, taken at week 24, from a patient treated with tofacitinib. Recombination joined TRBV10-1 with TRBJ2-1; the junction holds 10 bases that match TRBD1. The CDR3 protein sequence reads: CASGNIAGTGVEQFF. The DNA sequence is TGCGCCAGCGGTAACATCGCCGGGACAGGGGTCGAGCAGTTCTTC.